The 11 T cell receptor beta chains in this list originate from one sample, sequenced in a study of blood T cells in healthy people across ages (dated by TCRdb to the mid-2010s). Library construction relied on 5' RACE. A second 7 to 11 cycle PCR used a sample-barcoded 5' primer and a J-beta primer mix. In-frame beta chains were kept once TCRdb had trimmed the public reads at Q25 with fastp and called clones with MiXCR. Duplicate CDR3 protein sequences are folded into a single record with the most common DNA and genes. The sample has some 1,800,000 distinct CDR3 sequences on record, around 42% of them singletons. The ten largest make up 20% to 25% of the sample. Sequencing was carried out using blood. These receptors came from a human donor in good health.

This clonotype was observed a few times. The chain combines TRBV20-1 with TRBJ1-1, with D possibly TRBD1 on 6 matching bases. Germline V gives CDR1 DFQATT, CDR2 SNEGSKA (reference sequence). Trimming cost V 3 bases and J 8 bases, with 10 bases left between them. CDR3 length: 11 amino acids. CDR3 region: CSASIDREAFF. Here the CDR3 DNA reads TGCAGTGCTAGTATTGACAGGGAAGCTTTCTTT.

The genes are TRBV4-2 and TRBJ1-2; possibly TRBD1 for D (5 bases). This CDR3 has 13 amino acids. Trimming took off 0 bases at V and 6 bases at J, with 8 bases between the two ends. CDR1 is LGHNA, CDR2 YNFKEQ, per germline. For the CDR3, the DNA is TGTGCCAGCAGCCAAGACAGGGTACATGGCTACACCTTC. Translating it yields CASSQDRVHGYTF.

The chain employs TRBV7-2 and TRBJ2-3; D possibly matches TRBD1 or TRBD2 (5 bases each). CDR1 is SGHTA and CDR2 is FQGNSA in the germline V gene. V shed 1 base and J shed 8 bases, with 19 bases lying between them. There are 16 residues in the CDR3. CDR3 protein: CASSLEVVGLARTQYF. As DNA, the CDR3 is TGTGCCAGCAGCTTAGAAGTGGTGGGGCTAGCTCGTACGCAGTATTTT.

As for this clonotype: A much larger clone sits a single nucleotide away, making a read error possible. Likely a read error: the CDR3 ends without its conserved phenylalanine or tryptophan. CDR3 nucleotides: TGTGCCATCAGTGAGATACAGGGGGCCTACGAGCAGTACTAC. This encodes CAISEIQGAYEQYY. This chain links TRBV10-3 with TRBJ2-7; 8 bases agree with TRBD1. CDR1 ENHRY and CDR2 SYGVKD come from the germline V gene. The J segment lost 2 bases and the V segment lost 2 bases, leaving 2 bases of the junction unmatched. There are 14 residues in the CDR3.

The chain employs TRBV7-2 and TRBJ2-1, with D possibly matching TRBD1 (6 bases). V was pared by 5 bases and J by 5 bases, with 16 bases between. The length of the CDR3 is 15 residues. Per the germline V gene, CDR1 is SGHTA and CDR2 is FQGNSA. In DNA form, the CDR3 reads TGTGCCAGCAGCCCCCCGGACAGTTATAACAATGAGCAGTTCTTC. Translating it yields CASSPPDSYNNEQFF.

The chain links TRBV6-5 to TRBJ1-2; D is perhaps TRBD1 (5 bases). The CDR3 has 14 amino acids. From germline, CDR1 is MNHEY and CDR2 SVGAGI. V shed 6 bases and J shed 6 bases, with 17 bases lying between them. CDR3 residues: CASSQFGTADGYTF. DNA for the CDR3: TGTGCCAGCAGCCAATTTGGGACGGCGGATGGCTACACCTTC.

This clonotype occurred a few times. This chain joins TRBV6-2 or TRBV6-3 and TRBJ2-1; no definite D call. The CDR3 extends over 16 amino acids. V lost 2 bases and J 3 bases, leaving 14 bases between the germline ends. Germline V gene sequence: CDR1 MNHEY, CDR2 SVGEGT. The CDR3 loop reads CASSYGWNWDYNEQFF. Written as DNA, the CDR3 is TGTGCCAGCAGTTACGGCTGGAACTGGGACTACAATGAGCAGTTCTTC.

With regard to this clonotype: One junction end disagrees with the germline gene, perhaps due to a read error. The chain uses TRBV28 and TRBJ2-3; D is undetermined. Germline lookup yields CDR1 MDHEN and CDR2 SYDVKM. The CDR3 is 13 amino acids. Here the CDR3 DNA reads TGTGCCAGCAGTTTAAGCAGCACAGATATGCAGTATTTT. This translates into CASSLSSTDMQYF.

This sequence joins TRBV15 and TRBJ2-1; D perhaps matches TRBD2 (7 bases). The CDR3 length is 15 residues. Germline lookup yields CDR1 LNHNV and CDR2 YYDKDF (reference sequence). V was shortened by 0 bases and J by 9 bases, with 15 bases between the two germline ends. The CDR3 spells CATSRDRGAGVEQFF. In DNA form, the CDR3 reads TGTGCCACCAGCAGAGATCGGGGGGCGGGTGTTGAGCAGTTCTTC.

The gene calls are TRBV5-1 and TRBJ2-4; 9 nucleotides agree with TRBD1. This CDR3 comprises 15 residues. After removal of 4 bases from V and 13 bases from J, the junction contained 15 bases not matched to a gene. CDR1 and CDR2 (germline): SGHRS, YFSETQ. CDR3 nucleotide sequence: TGCGCCAGCAGCCCAGGGACAGGGCCACGCTACGAACAGTACTTC. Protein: CASSPGTGPRYEQYF.

The CDR3 here is CASSARIDSLGEQYF. CDR3 bases: TGTGCCAGCAGCGCCCGGATCGACAGCTTAGGGGAGCAGTACTTC. The chain uses TRBV7-2 and TRBJ2-7, with D possibly being TRBD1 (5 bases). Trimming cost V 5 bases and J 7 bases, with 21 bases left between them. Germline V gives CDR1 SGHTA, CDR2 FQGNSA. This CDR3 has 15 amino acids.